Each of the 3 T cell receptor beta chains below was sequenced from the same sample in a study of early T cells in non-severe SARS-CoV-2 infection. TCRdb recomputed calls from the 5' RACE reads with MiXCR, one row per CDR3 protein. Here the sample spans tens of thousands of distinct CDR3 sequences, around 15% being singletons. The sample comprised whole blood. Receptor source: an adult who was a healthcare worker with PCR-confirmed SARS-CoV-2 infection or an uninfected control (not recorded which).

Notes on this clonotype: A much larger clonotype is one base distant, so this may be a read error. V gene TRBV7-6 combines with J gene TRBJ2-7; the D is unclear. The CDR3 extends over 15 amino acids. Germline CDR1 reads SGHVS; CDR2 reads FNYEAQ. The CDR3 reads CTSSLEKSYSYEQYF. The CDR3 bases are TGTACCAGCAGCTTAGAAAAGAGTTACTCCTACGAGCAGTACTTC.

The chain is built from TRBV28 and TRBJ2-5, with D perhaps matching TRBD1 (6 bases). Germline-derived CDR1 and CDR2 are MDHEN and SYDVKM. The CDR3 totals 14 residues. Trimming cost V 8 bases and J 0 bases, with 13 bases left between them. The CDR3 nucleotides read TGTGCCAGCGGGGGCGCAGGCAACCAAGAGACCCAGTACTTC. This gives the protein CASGGAGNQETQYF. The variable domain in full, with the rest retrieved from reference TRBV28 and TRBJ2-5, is DVKVTQSSRYLVKRTGEKVFLECVQDMDHENMFWYRQDPGLGLRLIYFSYDVKMKEKGDIPEGYSVSREKKERFSLILESASTNQTSMYLCASGGAGNQETQYFGPGTRLLVL.

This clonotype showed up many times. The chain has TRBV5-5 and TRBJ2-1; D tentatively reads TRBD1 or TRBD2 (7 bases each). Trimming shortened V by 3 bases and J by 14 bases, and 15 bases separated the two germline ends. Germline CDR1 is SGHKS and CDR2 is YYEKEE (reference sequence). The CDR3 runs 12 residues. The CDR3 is CASSWEGAREFF. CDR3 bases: TGTGCCAGCAGCTGGGAGGGGGCTCGGGAGTTCTTC.